Below are 11 T cell receptor beta chains sequenced from a single sample in a study of T cell responses to AZD1222 COVID-19 vaccine. The data were produced by immunoSEQ multiplex PCR, yet TCRdb's version contains in-frame clones alone and is incomplete. The table records over 65,000 clones, about nine tenths of them present only once. The sequencing here drew on peripheral blood, taken on day 0 of AZD1222 vaccination. Every receptor here comes from an adult in good health.

Comments on this clone: The germline gene is not matched at one end of the junction; a read error may be the cause. This chain links TRBV7-7 with TRBJ2-5; D uncertain. The CDR3 sequence is 13 residues long. CDR1 is SSHAT and CDR2 is FNYEAQ in the germline V gene (reference sequence). The CDR3 DNA follows: TGTGCTAGCAGCCACGGCGTAGAAGAGACCCAGTACTTC. Translating gives CASSHGVEETQYF.

The CDR3 DNA is TGTGCCAGCAGCGCGCGGCTTATGACTGAAGCTTTCTTT. Its protein product is CASSARLMTEAFF. The V gene is TRBV6-2 or TRBV6-3, the J gene TRBJ1-1; no clear D. V was shortened by 6 bases and J by 5 bases, with 13 bases between the two germline ends. The CDR3 runs 13 residues. CDR1 and CDR2 from the germline V gene are MNHEY and SVGEGT.

This clone was seen a handful of times. The rearrangement joins TRBV6-5 to TRBJ2-5; D tentatively fits TRBD1 or TRBD2 (5 bases each). The V and J ends lost 10 bases and 5 bases respectively, with 20 bases between them. The germline gives CDR1 MNHEY, CDR2 SVGAGI. The CDR3 is made up of 14 amino acids. CDR3 sequence (DNA): TGTGCCACGAGAACCTGGGGGACCGGTGAGACCCAGTACTTC. Translation gives CATRTWGTGETQYF.

The chain is built from TRBV30 and TRBJ1-1, with D maybe TRBD1 (5 bases). Germline V CDR1 and CDR2: GTSNPN, SVGIG (reference sequence). V was cut by 1 base and J by 2 bases, with 8 bases left in between. The CDR3 has 13 amino acids. Here the CDR3 reads CAWSGQPNTEAFF. As DNA, the CDR3 is TGTGCCTGGAGTGGACAGCCAAACACTGAAGCTTTCTTT.

The J gene is TRBJ1-3, the V gene TRBV3-1 (or the pseudogene TRBV3-2); D ambiguous. The CDR3 runs to 13 residues. V lost 1 base, J lost 4 bases, and 5 bases lay in between. Per germline, CDR1 LGHDT and CDR2 YNNKEL (reference sequence). Written as DNA, the CDR3 is TGTGCCAGCAGCCAAGTGGGCGGAAACACCATATATTTT. It translates to CASSQVGGNTIYF.

The rearrangement uses TRBV3-1 (or the pseudogene TRBV3-2) and TRBJ1-1; no definite D call. The CDR3 spans 19 residues. In germline, CDR1 is LGHDT, CDR2 YNNKEL (reference sequence). The germline V and J ends were trimmed by 0 bases and 5 bases, with 25 bases remaining between them. CDR3 DNA sequence: TGTGCCAGCAGCCAAGATTTATCCGGGCGTATGGGAGCAAGAACTGAAGCTTTCTTT. The encoded protein is CASSQDLSGRMGARTEAFF.

Only a few counts were recorded for this clone. V gene TRBV6-6 combines with J gene TRBJ2-7, with unresolved D. The CDR3 has 14 residues. V was cut by 2 bases and J by 4 bases, with 12 bases left in between. CDR1 and CDR2 from the germline V gene are MNHNY and SVGAGI (reference sequence). CDR3 nucleotide sequence: TGTGCCAGCAGTTACCTCAGGTTGCAATACGAGCAGTACTTC. Its translation: CASSYLRLQYEQYF.

J is TRBJ1-5 and V is TRBV7-8; no firm D call. Germline V CDR1 and CDR2: SGHVS, FQNEAQ. Trimming stripped 5 bases from V and 0 bases from J, with 17 bases between. The CDR3 contains 17 residues. The CDR3 region has the DNA TGTGCCAGCAGCGCCTCGCCACAAGCTTATAGCAATCAGCCCCAGCATTTT. It is translated as CASSASPQAYSNQPQHF.

There are a few counts of this clone. The chain has TRBV9 and TRBJ2-1, with 8 bases lining up with TRBD1. Trimming cost V 2 bases and J 4 bases; bases outside gene matches: 5. This CDR3 has 15 amino acids. Germline V gene sequence: CDR1 SGDLS, CDR2 YYNGEE. CDR3 sequence: CASSVTGQAYNEQFF. The CDR3 DNA reads TGTGCCAGCAGCGTTACGGGACAGGCATACAATGAGCAGTTCTTC. The whole variable domain, remainder taken from reference TRBV9 and TRBJ2-1, is DSGVTQTPKHLITATGQRVTLRCSPRSGDLSVYWYQQSLDQGLQFLIQYYNGEERAKGNILERFSAQQFPDLHSELNLSSLELGDSALYFCASSVTGQAYNEQFFGPGTRLTVL.

This clone appeared once. The chain couples TRBV7-3 to TRBJ2-3; 10 nucleotides agree with TRBD2. J lost 1 base, V lost 4 bases, and 17 bases had no gene match. In germline, CDR1 is SGHTA, CDR2 FQGTGA. The CDR3 spans 20 residues. The CDR3 reads CASSSTPRSSGSSGTDTQYF. CDR3 DNA sequence: TGTGCCAGCAGCTCCACTCCCCGCTCTAGCGGGAGTTCGGGCACAGATACGCAGTATTTT.

The V gene is TRBV28, the J gene TRBJ1-2; no firm D call. V shed 3 bases and J shed 8 bases, with 13 bases lying between them. CDR3 size: 13 residues. Germline V gives CDR1 MDHEN, CDR2 SYDVKM. CDR3: CASSFKAPRGYTF. DNA for the CDR3: TGTGCCAGCAGTTTCAAGGCCCCTAGAGGCTACACCTTC.